This T cell receptor (beta chain) emerged from a study of beta chain features in type 1 diabetes. Across the study: Healthy donors, compared against patients, showed similar age, gender and cell yields. The study, taken as a whole, reports: PCR could preferentially amplify shorter templates, alike in patients and controls.

What was sequenced were expressed TCRB transcripts, since all of the isolated RNA had been reverse transcribed. Sequencing was performed with immunoSEQ multiplex PCR; in TCRdb, only in-frame clones are kept and a portion is missing. Among about 900,000 clones, under 20% were seen once, and the ten largest hold 0.02% to 0.03%. As regards this clone: Antigen: not known.

Germline-derived CDR1 and CDR2 are SEHNR and FQNEAQ (reference sequence). This CDR3 comprises 15 residues. V was pared by 1 base and J by 4 bases, with 6 bases of the junction left unmatched. Sequenced sample: naive CD4+ T cells from blood. J is TRBJ1-1 and V is TRBV7-9, with TRBD1 matching over 7 bases. This clonotype originated in a woman between 18 and 29 years old in good health. CDR3 nucleotide sequence: TGTGCCAGCAGCTTAGGGGGCAGGGGGTTCACTGAAGCTTTCTTT. Translation gives CASSLGGRGFTEAFF.